These T cell receptor beta chains were read from a single sample in a study of blood T cells in healthy people across ages. TCRdb reanalysed the 5' RACE reads using MiXCR and keeps one entry per CDR3 protein. The table includes 750,000 to 950,000 distinct CDR3 sequences, just under 30% detected once. These data also formed part of another study, on T cells of mothers and their children.

The sequencing sample was made of blood. The receptor source for this set is a woman between 40 and 55 years old in good health. Both conserved end residues are part of each CDR3. A D gene is named only where the DNA matches it firmly. Clone size is stated in some rows and not others, as once, few, many or a class when expanded.

D: NA
J: TRBJ2-7
V: TRBV7-2
size: NA
DNA: TGTGCCGGCAGCTCGCAGGGACTTGAGCAGTACTTC
CDR3: CAGSSQGLEQYF

D: TRBD1
J: TRBJ1-2
V: TRBV19
size: many
DNA: TGTGCCAGTGGCCTAGGACAGGATGGCTACACCTTC
CDR3: CASGLGQDGYTF

D: NA
J: TRBJ2-7
V: TRBV20-1
size: many
DNA: TGCAGTGCTAGTTGGGTTGCCGCCTCCTACGAGCAGTACTTC
CDR3: CSASWVAASYEQYF

D: NA
J: TRBJ2-1
V: TRBV28
size: few
DNA: TGTGCCAGCAGTTTGATGGGGAGTGAGCAGTTCTTC
CDR3: CASSLMGSEQFF

D: TRBD1
J: TRBJ1-6
V: TRBV5-1
size: many
DNA: TGCGCCAGCACAACCGGGACAGGGAATTCACCCCTCCACTTT
CDR3: CASTTGTGNSPLHF

D: NA
J: TRBJ1-4
V: TRBV2
size: many
DNA: TGTGCCAGCATTTGGGGGGCAGATGAAAAACTGTTTTTT
CDR3: CASIWGADEKLFF

D: NA
J: TRBJ1-2
V: TRBV4-1
size: many
DNA: TGCGCCAGCAGCCAAGATAGGGACGGGTATGGCTACACCTTC
CDR3: CASSQDRDGYGYTF

D: NA
J: TRBJ2-4
V: TRBV28
size: many
DNA: TGTGCCAGCAGGAATCCGGGGTTGGACAAAAACATTCAGTACTTC
CDR3: CASRNPGLDKNIQYF

D: TRBD1
J: TRBJ1-5
V: TRBV7-2
size: NA
DNA: TGTGCCAGCAGTTATACAGGACAGGGGAAGCAGCCCCAGCATTTT
CDR3: CASSYTGQGKQPQHF

D: NA
J: TRBJ1-2
V: TRBV10-3
size: few
DNA: TGTGCCATCAGTGAGTCGGATGTCATCGCGGGTGGCTACACCTTC
CDR3: CAISESDVIAGGYTF

D: NA
J: TRBJ1-2
V: TRBV29-1
size: NA
DNA: TGCAGCGTTGAGACAGCCCAGGGCTACACCTTC
CDR3: CSVETAQGYTF

D: TRBD2
J: TRBJ2-1
V: TRBV7-6
size: NA
DNA: TGTGCCAGCAGCTCAAACAACGGACTAGCGGGGGGAGAGCAGTTCTTC
CDR3: CASSSNNGLAGGEQFF

D: NA
J: TRBJ2-7
V: TRBV7-9
size: NA
DNA: TGTGCCAGCAGCCCCAGCGGACACATGGTGGTAGGGCAGTACTTC
CDR3: CASSPSGHMVVGQYF

D: NA
J: TRBJ2-7
V: TRBV12-3/TRBV12-4
size: many
DNA: TGTGCCAGCAGTTTGGGCGACATTGACTACGAGCAGTACTTC
CDR3: CASSLGDIDYEQYF

D: NA
J: TRBJ1-3
V: TRBV9
size: NA
DNA: TGTGCCAGCAGCGTAGAGGAAGAGCCTGGAAACACCATATATTTT
CDR3: CASSVEEEPGNTIYF

D: NA
J: TRBJ1-5
V: TRBV12-3/TRBV12-4
size: NA
DNA: TGTGCCAGCAGTTTAGGAGTTTCACTGCGAGTTAGCAATCAGCCCCAGCATTTT
CDR3: CASSLGVSLRVSNQPQHF

D: NA
J: TRBJ1-5
V: TRBV5-1
size: NA
DNA: TGCGCCAGCAGCGATCAGGGGATGGGCCAGCCCCAGCATTTT
CDR3: CASSDQGMGQPQHF

D: NA
J: TRBJ2-1
V: TRBV15
size: many
DNA: TGTGCCACCAGCGAGTACAGCGGCTCCTACAATGAGCAGTTCTTC
CDR3: CATSEYSGSYNEQFF

D: NA
J: TRBJ2-7
V: TRBV7-2
size: many
DNA: TGTGCCAGCAGCCCGGTAGTGACTTCATCCTACGAGCAGTACTTC
CDR3: CASSPVVTSSYEQYF

D: TRBD1
J: TRBJ2-5
V: TRBV4-1
size: NA
DNA: TGCGCCAGCAGCCAAGGTGTGACAGGGGGGCAAGAGACCCAGTACTTC
CDR3: CASSQGVTGGQETQYF

D: NA
J: TRBJ2-2
V: TRBV20-1
size: few
DNA: TGCAGTGCTAGAGACCGCGGGAACACCGGGGAGCTGTTTTTT
CDR3: CSARDRGNTGELFF

D: NA
J: TRBJ1-2
V: TRBV29-1
size: few
DNA: TGCAGCGCCCAAACCGTCGTTTATGGCTACACCTTC
CDR3: CSAQTVVYGYTF

D: NA
J: TRBJ2-5
V: TRBV2
size: NA
DNA: TGTGCCAGCAGTGAAGCGCTTGGGGAGACCCAGTACTTC
CDR3: CASSEALGETQYF

D: TRBD2
J: TRBJ2-1
V: TRBV5-1
size: many
DNA: TGTGCCAGCAGCTCCTCGGGGGGCTACAATGAGCAGTTCTTC
CDR3: CASSSSGGYNEQFF

D: NA
J: TRBJ1-1
V: TRBV20-1
size: once
DNA: TGCAGTGCTAGTGTGGCAGGGAGGGGGAACACTGAGGCTTTCTTT
CDR3: CSASVAGRGNTEAFF

D: NA
J: TRBJ2-7
V: TRBV20-1
size: NA
DNA: TGCAGTGCTAGAGATCGAAGAGAATCGGGCGAGCAGTACTTC
CDR3: CSARDRRESGEQYF

D: TRBD1
J: TRBJ1-6
V: TRBV7-2
size: NA
DNA: TGTGCCAGCAGCATGGGACAGGGAGGCAATTCACCCCTCCACTTT
CDR3: CASSMGQGGNSPLHF

D: TRBD2
J: TRBJ2-7
V: TRBV12-3/TRBV12-4
size: many
DNA: TGTGCCAGCAGTACTAGCGGGGGGGTCTACGAGCAGTACTTC
CDR3: CASSTSGGVYEQYF

D: NA
J: TRBJ2-5
V: TRBV7-2
size: many
DNA: TGTGCCAGCAGCCCGCGACTGGAGTACCAAGAGACCCAGTACTTC
CDR3: CASSPRLEYQETQYF

D: NA
J: TRBJ1-3
V: TRBV7-2
size: NA
DNA: TGTGCCAGTTTATGGGGGATATCCTCTGGAAACACCATATATTTT
CDR3: CASLWGISSGNTIYF

D: NA
J: TRBJ1-2
V: TRBV12-3/TRBV12-4
size: NA
DNA: TGTGCCAGCATGGGCAGGTATAACTATGGCTACACCTTC
CDR3: CASMGRYNYGYTF

D: TRBD1
J: TRBJ2-7
V: TRBV5-6
size: NA
DNA: TGTGCCAGCAGCGGGACAGGGGTCTCCTACGGGCAGTACTTC
CDR3: CASSGTGVSYGQYF

D: NA
J: TRBJ1-1
V: TRBV27
size: NA
DNA: TGTGCCAGCAGTATAGACCGGCGGTTTGAAGCTTTCTTT
CDR3: CASSIDRRFEAFF

D: TRBD1
J: TRBJ2-1
V: TRBV29-1
size: NA
DNA: TGCAGCGTGGACAAGGGACAGGGACCCTACAATGAGCAGTTCTTC
CDR3: CSVDKGQGPYNEQFF

D: NA
J: TRBJ2-1
V: TRBV3-1
size: NA
DNA: TGTGCCAGCAGCCAAGATGGGGTAAGCTCCTACAATGAGCAGTTCTTC
CDR3: CASSQDGVSSYNEQFF

D: TRBD2
J: TRBJ2-7
V: TRBV12-3/TRBV12-4
size: NA
DNA: TGTGCCAGCAGTCCTAGCGGGGGGAGGGAGCAGTACTTC
CDR3: CASSPSGGREQYF

D: TRBD2
J: TRBJ2-5
V: TRBV20-1
size: few
DNA: TGCAGTGCTAGTTCGCTAGCGGGGGGGTTAGAGACCCAGTACTTC
CDR3: CSASSLAGGLETQYF

D: NA
J: TRBJ1-5
V: TRBV6-1
size: few
DNA: TGTGCCAGTGGTAGATCCGATAGTTACAATCAGCCCCAGCATTTT
CDR3: CASGRSDSYNQPQHF

D: NA
J: TRBJ2-7
V: TRBV12-3/TRBV12-4
size: many
DNA: TGTGCCAGCAGTCAGGACGGATACTACGAGCAGTACTTC
CDR3: CASSQDGYYEQYF

D: NA
J: TRBJ2-7
V: TRBV10-3
size: many
DNA: TGTGCCATCAGTGCGACCACCTCCTACGAGCAGTACTTC
CDR3: CAISATTSYEQYF

D: TRBD1
J: TRBJ1-2
V: TRBV12-3/TRBV12-4
size: few
DNA: TGTGCCAGCATCCCCGGGACAGGCTTCTATGGCTACACCTTC
CDR3: CASIPGTGFYGYTF

D: NA
J: TRBJ1-2
V: TRBV5-1
size: many
DNA: TGCGCCAGCGGACCTCAGGGTACCTTTTATGGCTACACCTTC
CDR3: CASGPQGTFYGYTF

D: TRBD2
J: TRBJ2-5
V: TRBV12-3/TRBV12-4
size: NA
DNA: TGTACCAGCAGTTCCGCGGGGGGCCAAGAGACCCAGTACTTC
CDR3: CTSSSAGGQETQYF

D: NA
J: TRBJ1-4
V: TRBV10-3
size: NA
DNA: TGTGCCATCAGGACGGCTAATGAAAAACTGTTTTTT
CDR3: CAIRTANEKLFF

D: TRBD2
J: TRBJ2-1
V: TRBV7-7
size: NA
DNA: TGTGCTAGCAGCTTAACAGCGGGGGGGCCTGGGTCCTACAATGAGCAGTTCTTC
CDR3: CASSLTAGGPGSYNEQFF

D: NA
J: TRBJ1-4
V: TRBV5-1
size: few
DNA: TGCGCCAGCAGCTCTGGAACGGGGCAGAGTGAAAAACTGTTTTTT
CDR3: CASSSGTGQSEKLFF

D: NA
J: TRBJ2-7
V: TRBV7-9
size: many
DNA: TGTGCCAGCAGACCTCGGGACACACCCTACGAGCAGTACTTC
CDR3: CASRPRDTPYEQYF

D: TRBD1
J: TRBJ1-1
V: TRBV12-3/TRBV12-4
size: few
DNA: TGTGCCAGCAGTTTCGGCATGACAGGGGTTGGCACTGAAACTTTCTTT
CDR3: CASSFGMTGVGTETFF

D: NA
J: TRBJ2-4
V: TRBV28
size: NA
DNA: TGTGCCAGCCTCGGGGGGCGCAGGGCCAAAAACATTCAGTACTTC
CDR3: CASLGGRRAKNIQYF

D: NA
J: TRBJ1-4
V: TRBV27
size: few
DNA: TGTGCCAGCAGTTTCGCAGGTGGATCTAATGAAAAACTGTTTTTT
CDR3: CASSFAGGSNEKLFF

D: NA
J: TRBJ1-1
V: TRBV7-2
size: many
DNA: TGTGCCAGCAGCTTAGGAGCAGGAATGACTGAAGCTTTCTTT
CDR3: CASSLGAGMTEAFF

D: NA
J: TRBJ2-3
V: TRBV13
size: few
DNA: TGTGCCAGCAGCCGGGGACTGGCGAGACGCACAGATACGCAGTATTTT
CDR3: CASSRGLARRTDTQYF

D: TRBD2
J: TRBJ2-1
V: TRBV20-1
size: once
DNA: TGCAGTGGCCGGGCGGGGGGTTTCTACAATGAGCAGTTCTTC
CDR3: CSGRAGGFYNEQFF

D: NA
J: TRBJ2-7
V: TRBV30
size: many
DNA: TGTGCCTGGAGTGCAATCCCCCTCAACGAGCAGTACTTC
CDR3: CAWSAIPLNEQYF

D: TRBD2
J: TRBJ2-1
V: TRBV7-7
size: few
DNA: TGTGCTAGCAGCTTAGGCCTAGCGGGGTACTATGAGCAGTTCTTC
CDR3: CASSLGLAGYYEQFF

D: NA
J: TRBJ2-5
V: TRBV7-2
size: many
DNA: TGTGCCAGCAGCCCTCGTATGGTATGGGAAAGGGACCCTGAGACCCAGTACTTC
CDR3: CASSPRMVWERDPETQYF